The clone carrying this T cell receptor beta chain was observed a few times. Its target is unknown. The data stem from a study of OX40 agonist ivuxolimab in advanced cancers. On the study more broadly: Patients were treated with ivuxolimab, an agonistic anti-OX40 (CD134) antibody. Findings and limits, study-wide: The study did not work out the antigen specificity of the expanded peripheral T cells. Some nonresponders likewise displayed low normalized T-cell clonal expansion.

Cycle 7 day 1, cycle 4 day 1, and baseline were the timepoints at which blood was sampled. Assay used: immunoSEQ multiplex PCR; TCRdb lists only in-frame clones, some missing. The sample includes 25,000 to 35,000 clones, more than 75% of them seen just once. The germline V gene has CDR1 SGHAT and CDR2 FQNNGV. There are 15 residues in the CDR3. Trimming cost V 5 bases and J 5 bases, with 18 bases left between them. The material sequenced was CD4+ or CD8+ T cells sorted from blood, taken in a trial of the OX40 agonist ivuxolimab. This receptor was taken from an adult with an advanced solid tumor such as melanoma, head and neck, liver or kidney cancer. V is TRBV11-2 and J is TRBJ1-2; unclear D gene. The CDR3 is CASSATDKGGYGYTF. DNA of the CDR3: TGTGCCAGCAGCGCCACCGACAAGGGAGGGTATGGCTACACCTTC.